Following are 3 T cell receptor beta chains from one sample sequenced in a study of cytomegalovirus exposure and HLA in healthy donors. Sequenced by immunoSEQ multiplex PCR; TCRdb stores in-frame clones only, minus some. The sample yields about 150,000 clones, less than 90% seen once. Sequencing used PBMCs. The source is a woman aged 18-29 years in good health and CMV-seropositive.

The CDR3 DNA sequence: TGTGCCAGCAGCTCGGGACAGGGGTTTGAAAAACTGTTTTTT. Encoded protein: CASSSGQGFEKLFF. The rearrangement joins TRBV5-6 to TRBJ1-4; 10 bases are shared with TRBD1. CDR1 is SGHDT, CDR2 YYEEEE, per germline. Trimming took 3 bases from V and 7 from J; bases not matched to a gene: 3. The CDR3 spans 14 residues.

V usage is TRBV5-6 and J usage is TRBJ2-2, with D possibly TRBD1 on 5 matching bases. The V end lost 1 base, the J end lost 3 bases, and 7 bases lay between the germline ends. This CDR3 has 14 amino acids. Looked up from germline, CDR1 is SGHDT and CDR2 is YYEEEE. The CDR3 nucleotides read TGTGCCAGCAGCTTGACAGGTTACACCGGGGAGCTGTTTTTT. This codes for CASSLTGYTGELFF. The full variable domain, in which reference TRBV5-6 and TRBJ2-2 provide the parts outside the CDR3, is DAGVTQSPTHLIKTRGQQVTLRCSPKSGHDTVSWYQQALGQGPQFIFQYYEEEERQRGNFPDRFSGHQFPNYSSELNVNALLLGDSALYLCASSLTGYTGELFFGEGSRLTVL.

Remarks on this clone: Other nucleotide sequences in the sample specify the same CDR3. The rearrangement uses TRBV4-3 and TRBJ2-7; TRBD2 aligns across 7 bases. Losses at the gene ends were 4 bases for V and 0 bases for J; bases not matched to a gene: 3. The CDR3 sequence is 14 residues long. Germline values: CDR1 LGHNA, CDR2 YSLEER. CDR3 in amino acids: CASSRTGGSYEQYF. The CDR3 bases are TGCGCCAGCAGCCGAACGGGGGGCTCCTACGAGCAGTACTTC.